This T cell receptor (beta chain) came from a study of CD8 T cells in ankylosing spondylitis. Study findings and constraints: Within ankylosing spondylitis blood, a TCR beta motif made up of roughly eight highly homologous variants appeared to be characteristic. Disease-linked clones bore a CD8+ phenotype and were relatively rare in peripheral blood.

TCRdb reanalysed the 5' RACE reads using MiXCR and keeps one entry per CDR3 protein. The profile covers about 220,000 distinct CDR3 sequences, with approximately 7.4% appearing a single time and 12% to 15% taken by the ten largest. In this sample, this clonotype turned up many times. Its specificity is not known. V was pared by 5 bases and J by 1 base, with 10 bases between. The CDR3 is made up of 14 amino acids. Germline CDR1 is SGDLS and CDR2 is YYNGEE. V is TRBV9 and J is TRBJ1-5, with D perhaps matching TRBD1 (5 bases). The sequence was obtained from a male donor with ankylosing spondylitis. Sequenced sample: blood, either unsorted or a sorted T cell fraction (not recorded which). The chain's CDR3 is CASSEGPSNQPQHF. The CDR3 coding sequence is TGTGCCAGCAGTGAGGGACCGAGCAATCAGCCCCAGCATTTT.